This T cell receptor beta chain was sequenced in a study of OX40 agonist ivuxolimab in advanced cancers. TCRdb keeps only in-frame clones here, not all; method: immunoSEQ multiplex PCR. The sample includes 99,000 or so clones, 93% of them seen just once. Study findings and constraints: In CD8+ T cells, expanded clones were on average more numerous than in CD4+. Partial responders at 0.1-3.0 mg/kg showed near-lowest clonal expansion. Antigen specificity of clonally expanded peripheral T cells was not established.

For this clone: Its matching antigen is unknown.

This specimen was CD4+ or CD8+ T cells sorted from blood, taken in a trial of the OX40 agonist ivuxolimab. This receptor was identified in an adult with an advanced solid tumor such as melanoma, head and neck, liver or kidney cancer.

The CDR3 DNA reads as TGTGCCTGGAGTTACAGCCTCAATCAGCCCCAGCATTTT. Its protein is CAWSYSLNQPQHF. J is TRBJ1-5 and V is TRBV30; D not resolved. Trimming took 2 bases from V and 3 from J, leaving 8 bases between them. Germline V gene data show CDR1 as GTSNPN and CDR2 as SVGIG (reference sequence). The CDR3 is 13 amino acids.